This is a list of T cell receptor beta chains from one sample in a study of identical twins. Each CDR3 protein gets one entry after TCRdb re-called the 5' RACE reads with MiXCR. The sample yields 210,000 or so distinct CDR3 sequences, roughly 7.5% seen once. In addition, the sample was reused for a study of yellow fever vaccine responses in identical twins.

Sequencing input: memory (CD45RO+) T cells sorted from blood. The receptors originated from a woman aged 18-29 years in good health. Each CDR3 is given with its conserved first and last residue. Fields, in order: D gene, J gene, V gene, CDR3 length, clone size, CDR3 DNA, CDR3 protein. The D gene is left open where the match is weak. Clone sizes are given selectively: once, few, many, or a class where the clone is expanded.

NA | TRBJ2-5 | TRBV2 | 12 | NA | TGTGCCAGCAAAAACGACCAAGAGACCCAGTACTTC | CASKNDQETQYF
TRBD2 | TRBJ2-5 | TRBV4-2 | 15 | many | TGTGCCAGCAGCCAATCTAGCGGGGGGTCGGAGACCCAGTACTTC | CASSQSSGGSETQYF
TRBD2 | TRBJ2-1 | TRBV4-1 | 13 | many | TGCGCCAGCAGCCAAGATTGGGGGGGAGGGCCGTTCTTC | CASSQDWGGGPFF
TRBD2 | TRBJ2-1 | TRBV12-3/TRBV12-4 | 16 | many | TGTGCCAGCAACACACCCGGGGGGGCCTTAGGGAATGAGCAGTTCTTC | CASNTPGGALGNEQFF
TRBD1 | TRBJ2-2 | TRBV2 | 15 | many | TGTGCCAGCAGTTTGGACAGGACGAACACCGGGGAGCTGTTTTTT | CASSLDRTNTGELFF
TRBD1 | TRBJ1-2 | TRBV2 | 15 | NA | TGTGCCAGCAGTTCTACGGGACAGCAACTTTCCCTGTACACCTTC | CASSSTGQQLSLYTF
TRBD1 | TRBJ2-5 | TRBV3-1 | 14 | many | TGTGCCAGCAGCGGAGGACAGGTCGGGGAGACCCAGTACTTC | CASSGGQVGETQYF
TRBD1 | TRBJ2-2 | TRBV3-1 | 14 | NA | TGTGCCAGCAGCCACGCAGGGGGCACCGGGGAGCTGTTTTTT | CASSHAGGTGELFF
NA | TRBJ2-1 | TRBV5-1 | 15 | many | TGCGCCAGCAGCTCGTCCGGGACCGTGTACAATGAGCAGTTCTTC | CASSSSGTVYNEQFF
NA | TRBJ2-6 | TRBV11-1 | 19 | many | TGTGCCAGCAGCTTAAGGACCGGTACTATAACTTCTGGGGCCAACGTCCTGACTTTC | CASSLRTGTITSGANVLTF
NA | TRBJ2-5 | TRBV10-2 | 16 | few | TGCGCCAGCGCCCCCGGGGGCGCGGGGGCTTCGGAGACCCAGTACTTC | CASAPGGAGASETQYF
NA | TRBJ1-6 | TRBV12-3/TRBV12-4 | 15 | many | TGTGCCAGCAGTTTTGAGGGGACTCGTAATTCACCCCTCCACTTT | CASSFEGTRNSPLHF
NA | TRBJ2-7 | TRBV29-1 | 13 | many | TGCAGCGTTGAGAGCAGACCGGGCTACGAGCAGTACTTC | CSVESRPGYEQYF
TRBD2 | TRBJ2-5 | TRBV3-1 | 16 | few | TGTGCCAGCAGCGAGGGACTAGCGGGAGGGCAAGAGACCCAGTACTTC | CASSEGLAGGQETQYF
NA | TRBJ2-1 | TRBV12-5 | 17 | few | TGTGCTAGTGGTTTGGCCCCCCTTGTGGGCTCCTACAATGAGCAGTTCTTC | CASGLAPLVGSYNEQFF
NA | TRBJ2-4 | TRBV28 | 15 | many | TGTGCCAGCAGTTTTCCGTCTGTCTCCAAAAACATTCAGTACTTC | CASSFPSVSKNIQYF
NA | TRBJ2-7 | TRBV29-1 | 14 | NA | TGCAGCGTTGTACGGGTAGGGACGTCCTACGAGCAGTACTTC | CSVVRVGTSYEQYF
NA | TRBJ1-1 | TRBV7-2 | 14 | NA | TGTGCCAGCAGCTTAGCGAGGGCGAACACTGAAGCTTTCTTT | CASSLARANTEAFF
NA | TRBJ2-3 | TRBV7-2 | 15 | many | TGTGCCAGCAGCTTCCCATCAGATAGCACAGATACGCAGTATTTT | CASSFPSDSTDTQYF
TRBD1 | TRBJ2-7 | TRBV6-5 | 12 | NA | TGTGCCAGCCTGGACAGGAACTACGAGCAGTACTTC | CASLDRNYEQYF
NA | TRBJ2-7 | TRBV20-1 | 14 | many | TGCAGTGCTAGAGATCAGGTCAGCTCCTACGAGCAGTACTTC | CSARDQVSSYEQYF
TRBD2 | TRBJ2-1 | TRBV11-2 | 14 | NA | TGTGCCAGCAGCCCCGGGACTAGCGGGAGGGAGCAGTTCTTC | CASSPGTSGREQFF
NA | TRBJ2-3 | TRBV2 | 13 | few | TGTGCCAGCAACGGCAGGGGCACAGATACGCAGTATTTT | CASNGRGTDTQYF
TRBD1 | TRBJ2-1 | TRBV20-1 | 13 | NA | TGCAGTGCTGGGAGGACAGGGCGGAATGAGCAGTTCTTC | CSAGRTGRNEQFF
NA | TRBJ2-7 | TRBV7-2 | 12 | many | TGTGCCAGCAGCCCCGGTCGACGCGAGCAGTACTTC | CASSPGRREQYF
NA | TRBJ1-6 | TRBV5-1 | 14 | NA | TGCGCCAGCAGCTTGGGCAGGGAGGGTTCACCCCTCCACTTT | CASSLGREGSPLHF
TRBD2 | TRBJ2-1 | TRBV6-2/TRBV6-3 | 18 | few | TGTGCCAGCACTCCATTAGGTAGCGGGAGGGCAACCTACAATGAGCAGTTCTTC | CASTPLGSGRATYNEQFF
TRBD1 | TRBJ2-2 | TRBV27 | 14 | few | TGTGCCAGCAGTTTCGGAGTCGAGACAGGGAAGATGTTTTTT | CASSFGVETGKMFF
TRBD2 | TRBJ2-3 | TRBV20-1 | 14 | many | TGCAGTGCTAGACCGGGACTAGTCACAGATACGCAGTATTTT | CSARPGLVTDTQYF
NA | TRBJ2-7 | TRBV10-3 | 15 | many | TGTGCCATCAGTGACCCGGACCAGGGAAGCTACGAGCAGTACTTC | CAISDPDQGSYEQYF
NA | TRBJ1-1 | TRBV20-1 | 11 | NA | TGCAGTGCTAAGGGGAACACTGAAGCTTTCTTT | CSAKGNTEAFF
TRBD2 | TRBJ2-3 | TRBV9 | 16 | NA | TGTGCCAGCAGCGGCGGGACTAGCCAGGCCCAGGCTACGCAGTATTTT | CASSGGTSQAQATQYF
TRBD1 | TRBJ2-5 | TRBV6-2/TRBV6-3 | 22 | once | TGTGCCAGCAGTTACTCTCTCCGCCCCCCCGTGGGGACAGGGGGCGGGAGGGAGACCCAGTACTTC | CASSYSLRPPVGTGGGRETQYF
NA | TRBJ2-1 | TRBV12-3/TRBV12-4 | 13 | few | TGTGCCAGCAGGTACGACACATACAATGAGCAGTTCTTC | CASRYDTYNEQFF
NA | TRBJ2-5 | TRBV12-5 | 12 | NA | TGTGCTAGTGGTTACTCTCCAGAGACCCAGTACTTC | CASGYSPETQYF
TRBD2 | TRBJ2-4 | TRBV12-3/TRBV12-4 | 16 | many | TGTGCCAGCAGTGAGACTAGCGGGGCCCGGGGAAACATTCAGTACTTC | CASSETSGARGNIQYF
TRBD1 | TRBJ2-1 | TRBV5-4 | 14 | few | TGTGCCAGCAGGGCCGGGACAGGCTACAATGAGCAGTTCTTC | CASRAGTGYNEQFF
NA | TRBJ2-3 | TRBV27 | 16 | NA | TGTGCCAGCAGTTTTTATCGAGAAGGACCCTACACCACGCAGTATTTT | CASSFYREGPYTTQYF
NA | TRBJ1-1 | TRBV5-1 | 14 | NA | TGCGCCAGCAGCTTAGGGAGTTGGAACACTGAAGCTTTCTTT | CASSLGSWNTEAFF
NA | TRBJ1-1 | TRBV12-3/TRBV12-4 | 15 | many | TGTGCCAGCAGTTTTGGACCACAAATGAACACTGAAGCTTTCTTT | CASSFGPQMNTEAFF
TRBD1 | TRBJ2-7 | TRBV15 | 16 | few | TGTGCCACCAGCAGATCACAGGGGCAGGTATCCTTCGAGCAGTACTTC | CATSRSQGQVSFEQYF
TRBD1 | TRBJ2-7 | TRBV7-2 | 14 | NA | TGTGCCAGCAGAGTGGACAGGCTCTCCTACGAGCAGTACTTC | CASRVDRLSYEQYF
TRBD1 | TRBJ2-2 | TRBV29-1 | 14 | many | TGCAGCGTCCTCCGGGACAGGAACACCGGGGAGCTGTTTTTT | CSVLRDRNTGELFF
TRBD2 | TRBJ2-5 | TRBV15 | 16 | NA | TGTGCCACCAGCAGAGATCTGCGGGGGGGCCAAGAGACCCAGTACTTC | CATSRDLRGGQETQYF
NA | TRBJ2-3 | TRBV20-1 | 15 | NA | TGCAGTGCGCAGAGGGCGGCCTCTTGGTACGATACGCAGTATTTT | CSAQRAASWYDTQYF
NA | TRBJ2-5 | TRBV28 | 12 | NA | TGTGCCAGCGTATCCGCTCGTGAGACCCAGTACTTC | CASVSARETQYF